Each of the 18 T cell receptor beta chains below was sequenced from the same sample in a study of Ad26.COV2.S vaccination and SARS-CoV-2 variants. The treatment here: approximately 18 received Ad26.COV2.S at low or high dose, single or two shots; 5 received placebo; per-sample allocation not given. Sampling was done on day 63 after the first vaccine or placebo injection. Clones were sequenced by immunoSEQ multiplex PCR, and TCRdb holds only the in-frame ones, with some missing. The profile shows about 680,000 clones, roughly nine tenths of them singletons. This material consisted of peripheral blood, taken in a trial of Ad26.COV2.S vaccine versus placebo. These receptors were obtained from a person aged 18 to 65 who received the Ad26.COV2.S COVID-19 vaccine or a placebo.

The chain employs TRBV19 and TRBJ2-5; 12 bases fit TRBD2. Germline CDR1 is LNHDA and CDR2 is SQIVND (reference sequence). The CDR3 is 15 residues long. V lost 4 bases to trimming and J lost 2 bases; unmatched junction nucleotides: 2. CDR3 region: CASSRLAGGQETQYF. CDR3 bases: TGTGCCAGTAGTAGGCTAGCGGGGGGGCAAGAGACCCAGTACTTC.

V and J are TRBV25-1 and TRBJ2-7; the D gene is possibly TRBD1 (5 bases). The V and J ends lost 1 base and 3 bases respectively, with 13 bases between them. CDR3 length: 15 amino acids. CDR1 MGHDK and CDR2 SYGVNS come from the germline V gene. CDR3 protein: CASSEFGAISYEQYF. The CDR3 DNA sequence: TGTGCCAGCAGTGAATTTGGGGCTATAAGCTACGAGCAGTACTTC.

The chain has TRBV7-2 and TRBJ1-4, with D tentatively TRBD1 (5 bases). The V gene's germline CDR1 is SGHTA and CDR2 FQGNSA. This CDR3 is 15 amino acids long. Trimming cost V 2 bases and J 0 bases, with 7 bases left between them. The CDR3 nucleotides are TGTGCCAGCAGCTTACAGGGTGCAACTAATGAAAAACTGTTTTTT. Protein sequence: CASSLQGATNEKLFF.

CDR3 DNA: TGTGCCAGCAGTTCAACAGGAAGCTATGGCTACACCTTC. It codes for CASSSTGSYGYTF. V gene TRBV12-3 or TRBV12-4 combines with J gene TRBJ1-2, with D possibly being TRBD1 (5 bases). The CDR3 is 13 residues long. Trimming cost V 4 bases and J 4 bases, with 10 bases left between them.

Only one count was recorded for this clone. The chain joins TRBV19 to TRBJ2-6; 8 bases agree with TRBD1. This CDR3 is built from 18 residues. V gave up 3 bases and J gave up 0 bases; unmatched junction bases: 7. In germline, CDR1 is LNHDA, CDR2 SQIVND (reference sequence). The CDR3 here is CASSIGTGPISGANVLTF. The CDR3 nucleotides are TGTGCCAGTAGTATCGGGACAGGACCGATCTCTGGGGCCAACGTCCTGACTTTC.

The V gene is TRBV5-1, the J gene TRBJ2-3, with D possibly TRBD1 on 6 matching bases. The CDR3 runs to 15 residues. Trimming cost V 6 bases and J 2 bases, with 16 bases left between them. Germline-derived CDR1 and CDR2 are SGHRS and YFSETQ. CDR3 coding DNA: TGCGCCAGCACCGTACAGGGACCGTCCACAGATACGCAGTATTTT. Protein product: CASTVQGPSTDTQYF.

The chain recombines TRBV24-1 with TRBJ2-2, with 8 bases identical to TRBD1. The CDR3 runs to 18 residues. Germline loops: CDR1 KGHDR, CDR2 SFDVKD. The J segment lost 6 bases and the V segment lost 3 bases, leaving 14 bases of the junction unmatched. The CDR3 nucleotides read TGTGCCACCAGTGATCCACCCGGACAGGGCATTGGGTCCGGGGAGCTGTTTTTT. This codes for CATSDPPGQGIGSGELFF.

A single count supports this clone. V and J are TRBV29-1 and TRBJ1-2, with D hard to call. CDR3 length: 12 residues. Trimming stripped 1 base from V and 2 bases from J, with 5 bases between. Germline-derived CDR1 and CDR2 are SQVTM and ANQGSEA. CDR3 residues: CSVEVTNYGYTF. The CDR3 bases are TGCAGCGTTGAAGTGACCAACTATGGCTACACCTTC.

This chain joins TRBV7-2 and TRBJ2-2, with TRBD1 identical over 8 bases. J gave up 7 bases and V 3 bases, and 7 bases lay outside the gene matches. This CDR3 contains 15 residues. CDR1 is SGHTA and CDR2 is FQGNSA in the germline V gene. CDR3 coding DNA: TGTGCCAGCAGCTTTAATACAGGGGGTAACGGGGAGCTGTTTTTT. Translating gives CASSFNTGGNGELFF.

The J gene is TRBJ1-6, the V gene TRBV27; D remains unclear. Trimming pared 7 bases from V and 9 bases from J, leaving 10 bases between. The germline gives CDR1 MNHEY, CDR2 SMNVEV (reference sequence). The CDR3 contains 12 residues. For the CDR3, the DNA is TGTGCCAGCAAGGTGGTAGGTTCACCCCTCCACTTT. Amino acids: CASKVVGSPLHF.

The chain employs TRBV7-8 and TRBJ2-1; TRBD2 matches 7 bases. The ends lost 5 bases at V and 6 bases at J; junction bases unmatched: 10. The CDR3 covers 15 residues. Germline V gene data show CDR1 as SGHVS and CDR2 as FQNEAQ. This CDR3 is CASSLRWEGRNEQFF. CDR3 DNA sequence: TGTGCCAGCAGCCTTAGGTGGGAGGGCCGCAATGAGCAGTTCTTC.

This chain joins TRBV7-9 and TRBJ1-1; 9 bases map to TRBD1. CDR3 length equals 16 residues. Trimming took 1 base from V and 2 from J; bases not matched to a gene: 5. From germline, CDR1 is SEHNR and CDR2 FQNEAQ (reference sequence). The CDR3 DNA is TGTGCCAGCAGCTTAGGGGGACAGGGCATTAACACTGAAGCTTTCTTT. Translating gives CASSLGGQGINTEAFF.

V usage is TRBV7-2 and J usage is TRBJ1-1; D is perhaps TRBD1 (6 bases). Germline CDR1 is SGHTA and CDR2 is FQGNSA. The CDR3 runs 14 residues. Trimming removed 4 bases at V and 9 bases at J, with 18 bases between. CDR3 DNA: TGTGCCAGCAGCTCCGGCGGGGGGCCCTCCCAAGCTTTCTTT. This gives the protein CASSSGGGPSQAFF.

The chain has TRBV6-6 and TRBJ1-1; D not certain. The CDR3 runs 15 residues. Germline values: CDR1 MNHNY, CDR2 SVGAGI (reference sequence). The V and J ends lost 3 bases and 2 bases respectively, with 13 bases between them. The CDR3 nucleotides read TGTGCCAGCAGTTATGCGCGGGCCGAAAACACTGAAGCTTTCTTT. It specifies CASSYARAENTEAFF.

The chain employs TRBV5-1 and TRBJ2-7, with D perhaps given as TRBD1 or TRBD2 (6 bases each). The V end lost 3 bases, the J end lost 7 bases, and 14 bases lay between the germline ends. The CDR3 length is 13 residues. CDR1 and CDR2 from the germline V gene are SGHRS and YFSETQ. As DNA, the CDR3 is TGCGCCAGCAGCTGGAGGGGGGCGCGAGAGCAGTACTTC. Translating it yields CASSWRGAREQYF.

This chain uses TRBV28 with TRBJ1-2; unclear D gene. Germline V CDR1 and CDR2: MDHEN, SYDVKM. The V end was cut by 3 bases, the J end by 6 bases, with 8 bases between. This CDR3 spans 12 amino acids. The CDR3 is CASSFTGNGYTF. CDR3 nucleotide sequence: TGTGCCAGCAGTTTTACGGGGAATGGCTACACCTTC.

The genes are TRBV11-2 and TRBJ2-7; unclear D gene. The germline V gene has CDR1 SGHAT and CDR2 FQNNGV. The V end lost 0 bases, the J end lost 2 bases, and 11 bases lay between the germline ends. This CDR3 has 15 amino acids. CDR3 nucleotide sequence: TGTGCCAGCAGCTTAGACAGTAAATATCCCTACGAGCAGTACTTC. This sequence encodes CASSLDSKYPYEQYF.

The gene calls are TRBV14 and TRBJ2-5; TRBD2 matches 8 bases. The trim removed 0 bases at V and 4 bases at J, leaving 4 bases unmatched. Per germline, CDR1 SGHDN and CDR2 FVKESK. The length of the CDR3 is 15 residues. The CDR3 DNA reads TGTGCCAGCAGCCAAGATGCCGGGGGGGGAGAGACCCAGTACTTC. Translation gives CASSQDAGGGETQYF. Full variable domain (missing parts from reference TRBV14 and TRBJ2-5): EAGVTQFPSHSVIEKGQTVTLRCDPISGHDNLYWYRRVMGKEIKFLLHFVKESKQDESGMPNNRFLAERTGGTYSTLKVQPAELEDSGVYFCASSQDAGGGETQYFGPGTRLLVL.